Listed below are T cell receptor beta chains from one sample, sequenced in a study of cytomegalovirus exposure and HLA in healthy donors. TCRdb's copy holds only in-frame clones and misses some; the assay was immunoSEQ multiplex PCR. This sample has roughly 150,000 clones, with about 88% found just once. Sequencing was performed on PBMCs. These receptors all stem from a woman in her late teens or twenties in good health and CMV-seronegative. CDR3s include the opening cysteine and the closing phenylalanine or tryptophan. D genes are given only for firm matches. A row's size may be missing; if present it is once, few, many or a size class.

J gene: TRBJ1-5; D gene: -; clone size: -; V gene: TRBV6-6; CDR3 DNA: TGTGCCAGCAGTCCGGCGGGAGCAGTCAATCAGCCCCAGCATTTT; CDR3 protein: CASSPAGAVNQPQHF
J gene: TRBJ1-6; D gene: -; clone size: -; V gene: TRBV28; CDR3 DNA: TGTGCCAGCAGTTTGGGGGGGAGTCGTAATTCACCCCTCCACTTT; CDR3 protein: CASSLGGSRNSPLHF
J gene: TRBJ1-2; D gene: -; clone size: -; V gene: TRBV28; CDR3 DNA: TGTGCCAGCAGTAGGGGTTATCTTCCCTATGGCTACACCTTC; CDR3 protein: CASSRGYLPYGYTF
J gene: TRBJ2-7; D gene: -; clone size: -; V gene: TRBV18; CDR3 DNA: TGTGCCAGCTCACCAGCGTCTCCTACCGGCGAGCAGTACTTC; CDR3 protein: CASSPASPTGEQYF
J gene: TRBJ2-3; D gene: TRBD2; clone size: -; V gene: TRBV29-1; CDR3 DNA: TGCAGCGGGGGGGGTGCGAGCACAGATACGCAGTATTTT; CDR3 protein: CSGGGASTDTQYF
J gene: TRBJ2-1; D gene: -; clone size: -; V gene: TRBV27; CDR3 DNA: TGTGCCAGCAGTTTATCGTGGGGCGAGCAGTTCTTC; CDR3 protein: CASSLSWGEQFF
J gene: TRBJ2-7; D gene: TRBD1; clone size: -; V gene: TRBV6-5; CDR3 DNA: TGTGCCAGCAGTTACTCCGGGACAGGGGGCCCCGGCGAGCAGTACTTC; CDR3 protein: CASSYSGTGGPGEQYF
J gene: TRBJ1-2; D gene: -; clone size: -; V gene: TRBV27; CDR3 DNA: TGTGCCAGCACCACAGACCCTAAGTATGGCTACACCTTC; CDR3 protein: CASTTDPKYGYTF
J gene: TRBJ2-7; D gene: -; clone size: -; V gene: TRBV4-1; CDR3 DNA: TGCGCCAGCAGCGAACTAGATGACGAGCAGTACTTC; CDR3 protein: CASSELDDEQYF
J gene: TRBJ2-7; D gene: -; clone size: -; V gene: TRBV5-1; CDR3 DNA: TGCGCCAGCAGCTTGGGGACTTCAACCTACGAGCAGTACTTC; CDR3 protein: CASSLGTSTYEQYF
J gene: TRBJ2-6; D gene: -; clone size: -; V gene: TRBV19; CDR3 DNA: TGTGCCAGTAGTCGAGTGTTCCGTTCTGGGGCCAACGTCCTGACTTTC; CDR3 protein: CASSRVFRSGANVLTF
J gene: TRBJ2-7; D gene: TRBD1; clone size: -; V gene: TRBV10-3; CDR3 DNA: TGTGCCATCAGTGATACCGGGACAGACCTCTACGAGCAGTACTTC; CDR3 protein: CAISDTGTDLYEQYF
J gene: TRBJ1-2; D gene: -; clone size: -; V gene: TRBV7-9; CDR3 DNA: TGTTCCAGCAGCTCCTTAAGGGGGGGAAGGAATGAAGGCTACACCTTC; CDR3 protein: CSSSSLRGGRNEGYTF
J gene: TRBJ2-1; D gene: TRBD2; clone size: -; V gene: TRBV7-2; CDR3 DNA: TGTGCCAGCAGCCCCACCGGACTAGCGGGAAACAATGAGCAGTTCTTC; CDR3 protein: CASSPTGLAGNNEQFF
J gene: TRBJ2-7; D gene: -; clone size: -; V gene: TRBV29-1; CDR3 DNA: TGCAGCGTTGTTTTCCAGGACTCCTACGAGCAGTACTTC; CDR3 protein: CSVVFQDSYEQYF
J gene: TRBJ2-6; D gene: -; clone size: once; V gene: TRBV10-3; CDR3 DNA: TGTGCCACCGGAGTCTCTGGGGCCAACGTCCTGACTTTC; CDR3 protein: CATGVSGANVLTF
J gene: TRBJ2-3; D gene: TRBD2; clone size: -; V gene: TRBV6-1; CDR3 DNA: TGTGCCAGCAGTGAAGGGGGGGGTCAAGATACGCAGTATTTT; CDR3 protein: CASSEGGGQDTQYF
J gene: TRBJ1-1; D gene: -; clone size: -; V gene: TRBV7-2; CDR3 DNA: TGTGCCAGCAGCTTAGATTACAGTGGAGCTTTCTTT; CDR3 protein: CASSLDYSGAFF
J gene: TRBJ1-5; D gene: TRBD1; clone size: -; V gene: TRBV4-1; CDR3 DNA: TGCGCCAGCAGCCAAGAAAGCTCGACAGGGGCCCATCAGCCCCAGCATTTT; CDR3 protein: CASSQESSTGAHQPQHF
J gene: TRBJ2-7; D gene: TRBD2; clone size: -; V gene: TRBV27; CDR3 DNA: TGTGCCAGCGCCGCCCTGCTAGCGGGAGTCTACGAGCAGTACTTC; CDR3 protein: CASAALLAGVYEQYF
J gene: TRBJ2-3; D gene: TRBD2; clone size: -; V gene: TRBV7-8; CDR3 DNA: TGTGCCAGCAGCTTCGGAATAGCGGGGGGGTTTACAGATACGCAGTATTTT; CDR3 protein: CASSFGIAGGFTDTQYF
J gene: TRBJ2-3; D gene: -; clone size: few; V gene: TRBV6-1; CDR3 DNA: TGTGCCAGCAGTGAGGAAGGAGGGGATACGCAGTATTTT; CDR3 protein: CASSEEGGDTQYF
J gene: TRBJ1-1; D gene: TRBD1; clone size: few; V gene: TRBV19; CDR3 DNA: TGTGCCAGTAGAAGGTCGGGACAGGGGGCAAGTAGAGTGAACACTGAAGCTTTCTTT; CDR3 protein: CASRRSGQGASRVNTEAFF
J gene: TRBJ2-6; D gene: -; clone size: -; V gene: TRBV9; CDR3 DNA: TGTGCCAGCGAACCTGGACAGACGATCTCCTCTGGGGCCAACGTCCTGACTTTC; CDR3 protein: CASEPGQTISSGANVLTF
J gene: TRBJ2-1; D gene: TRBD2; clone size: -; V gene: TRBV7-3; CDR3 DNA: TGTGCCAGCAGCCCCGGGCTAGCGGGAGTCAATGAGCAGTTCTTC; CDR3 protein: CASSPGLAGVNEQFF
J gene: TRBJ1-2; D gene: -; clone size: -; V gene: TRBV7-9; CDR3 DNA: TGTGCCAGCAGCTCTCGGGTCTCCTATGGCTACACCTTC; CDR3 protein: CASSSRVSYGYTF
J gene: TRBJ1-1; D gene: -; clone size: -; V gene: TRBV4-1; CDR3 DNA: TGCGCCAGCAGCCAAGATATTTGGGGAACAGGCCCCAAGGACACTGAAGCTTTCTTT; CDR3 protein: CASSQDIWGTGPKDTEAFF
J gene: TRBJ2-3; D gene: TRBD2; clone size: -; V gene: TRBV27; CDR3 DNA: TGTGCCAGCAGTTTAGGACTAGCTCCTACAGATACGCAGTATTTT; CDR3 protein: CASSLGLAPTDTQYF
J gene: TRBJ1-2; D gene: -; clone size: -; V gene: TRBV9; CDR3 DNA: TGTGCCAGCAGCGTCGGCTTGAGGGATGGCTACACCTTC; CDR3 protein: CASSVGLRDGYTF
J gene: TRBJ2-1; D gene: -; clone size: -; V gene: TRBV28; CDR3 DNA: TGTGCCAGCAGTTCCCCCCACTCTAGCTCCTACAATGAGCAGTTCTTC; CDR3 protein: CASSSPHSSSYNEQFF
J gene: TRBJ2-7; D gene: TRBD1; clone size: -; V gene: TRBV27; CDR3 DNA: TGTGCCAGCAGTTTATCTAGCAGGGGGTGGCAGTACTTC; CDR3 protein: CASSLSSRGWQYF
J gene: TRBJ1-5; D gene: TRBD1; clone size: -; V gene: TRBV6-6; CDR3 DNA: TGTGCCAGCAGTTGGGGGACAGGAAGCAATCAGCCCCAGCATTTT; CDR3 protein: CASSWGTGSNQPQHF
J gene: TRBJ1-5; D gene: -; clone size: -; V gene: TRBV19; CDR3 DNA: TGTGCCACCAAACCGCGAGCAGGGAACAATCAGCCCCAGCATTTT; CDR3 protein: CATKPRAGNNQPQHF
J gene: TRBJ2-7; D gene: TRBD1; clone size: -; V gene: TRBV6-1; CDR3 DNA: TGTGCCAACGGACAGGGCTACGAGCAGTACTTC; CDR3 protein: CANGQGYEQYF
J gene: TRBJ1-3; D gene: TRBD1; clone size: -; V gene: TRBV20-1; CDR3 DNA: TGCAGTGCGCGCAGGGGGAACACCATATATTTT; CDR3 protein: CSARRGNTIYF
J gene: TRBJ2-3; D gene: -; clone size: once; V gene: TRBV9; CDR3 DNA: TGTGCCAGCAGCGTAGCGGGGGTCGCAGATACGCAGTATTTT; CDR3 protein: CASSVAGVADTQYF
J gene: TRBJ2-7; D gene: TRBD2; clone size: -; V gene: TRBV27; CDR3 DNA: TGTGCCAGCAGTTTCGGGACTAGCGGGTCCTACGAGCAGTACTTC; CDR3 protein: CASSFGTSGSYEQYF
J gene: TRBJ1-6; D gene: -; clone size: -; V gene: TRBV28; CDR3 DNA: TGTGCCAGCAGTTCACACAGGGCCAGCTCCTATAATTCACCCCTCCACTTT; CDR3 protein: CASSSHRASSYNSPLHF
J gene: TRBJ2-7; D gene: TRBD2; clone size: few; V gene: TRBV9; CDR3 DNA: TGTGCCAGCAGCGTAGGGGGGGGAGCCAACGAGCAGTACTTC; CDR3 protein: CASSVGGGANEQYF
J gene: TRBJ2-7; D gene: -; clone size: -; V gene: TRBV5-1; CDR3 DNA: TGCGCCAGCAGCCTAAATCAGGGTTTAGCTGAGCAGTACTTC; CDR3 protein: CASSLNQGLAEQYF
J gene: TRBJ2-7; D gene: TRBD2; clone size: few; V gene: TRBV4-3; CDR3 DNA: TGCGCCAGCAGCCAAGATGAGGGTAGTAGCGGGGCCCCCTACGAGCAGTACTTC; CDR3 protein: CASSQDEGSSGAPYEQYF
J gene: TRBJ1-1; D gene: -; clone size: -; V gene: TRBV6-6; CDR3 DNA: TGTGCCAGCAGTTTCAACCGGGACACTGAGGCTTTCTTT; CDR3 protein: CASSFNRDTEAFF
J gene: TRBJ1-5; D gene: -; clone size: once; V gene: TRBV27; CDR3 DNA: TGTGCCAGCAGCTCGGAGAAGAGTTGGCAGCCCCAGCATTTT; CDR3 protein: CASSSEKSWQPQHF
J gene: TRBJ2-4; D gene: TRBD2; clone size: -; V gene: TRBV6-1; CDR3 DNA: TGTGCCAGCGGCCGGCGACTAGCGGGAGGGGACATTCAGTACTTC; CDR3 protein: CASGRRLAGGDIQYF
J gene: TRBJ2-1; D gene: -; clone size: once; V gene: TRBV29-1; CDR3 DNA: TGCAGCTTTGGGGGGGGCCGGGAGCAGTTCTTC; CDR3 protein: CSFGGGREQFF
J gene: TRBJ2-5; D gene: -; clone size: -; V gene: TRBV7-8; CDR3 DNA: TGTGCCAGCGAGATGGAGACCCAGTACTTC; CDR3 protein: CASEMETQYF
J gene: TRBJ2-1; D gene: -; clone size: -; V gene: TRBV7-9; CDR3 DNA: TGTGCCAGCAGCCGTGTCAGATACAATGAGCAGTTCTTC; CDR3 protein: CASSRVRYNEQFF
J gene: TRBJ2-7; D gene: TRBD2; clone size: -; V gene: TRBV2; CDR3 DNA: TGTGCCAGCAAGCCCAGGGACTATCTCCCGGGGGAGCAGTACTTC; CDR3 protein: CASKPRDYLPGEQYF
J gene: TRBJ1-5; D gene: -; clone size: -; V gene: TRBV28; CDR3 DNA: TGTGCCAGCGGCTCTCCGGGACACCTTAGCTTTGGCAATCAGCCCCAGCATTTT; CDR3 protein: CASGSPGHLSFGNQPQHF
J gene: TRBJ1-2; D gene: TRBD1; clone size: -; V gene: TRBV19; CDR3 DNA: TGTGCCAGTAGACGGACAGGGGGCGATGCTAACTATGGCTACACCTTC; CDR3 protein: CASRRTGGDANYGYTF